This TCR beta chain comes out of a study of control samples from healthy donors and cancer patients. Assay: immunoSEQ multiplex PCR; the TCRdb copy retains only in-frame clones and omits some. The repertoire holds some 96,000 clones, 85% to 95% seen once, with roughly 8% in the top ten. This CDR3 spans 15 amino acids. Germline V gene sequence: CDR1 LNHNV, CDR2 YYDKDF (reference sequence). J was trimmed by 2 bases and V by 1 base; bases with no gene match: 4. Sequencing was done on a sample of blood. The receptor comes from a young man in good health. The V gene is TRBV15, the J gene TRBJ1-2; 7 bases map to TRBD1. CDR3 residues: CATSRATGINYGYTF. CDR3 in DNA: TGTGCCACCAGCAGAGCGACAGGGATCAACTATGGCTACACCTTC.